This entry lists 31 T cell receptor beta chains sequenced from one sample in a study of vaccination and CD4 T cells after COVID-19. The antigens for these receptors are not known. Sample treatment: roughly 10-day PBMC culture with coronavirus spike peptide pools or control peptides (ViraFEST assay). With the Oncomine TCR Beta short-read assay, DNA from cultured CD4+ T cells was sequenced. TCRdb ran MiXCR on the PCR reads and lists one entry per CDR3 protein. The sample has 20,000 to 25,000 distinct CDR3 sequences, about 66% seen once. Sequenced input: CD4+ T cells from blood, cultured in vitro. These receptors came from a human donor who had recovered from COVID-19.

Only a few counts were recorded for this clonotype. V and J are TRBV10-3 and TRBJ1-5; D ambiguous. Trimming removed 5 bases at V and 0 bases at J, with 8 bases between. This CDR3 spans 14 amino acids. Germline V gene sequence: CDR1 ENHRY, CDR2 SYGVKD. DNA of the CDR3: TGTGCCATCAGTCCCGCGGGTAGCAATCAGCCCCAGCATTTT. It translates to CAISPAGSNQPQHF.

This clonotype was observed a handful of times. The chain has TRBV27 and TRBJ2-3; D possibly corresponds to TRBD2 (6 bases). Looked up from germline, CDR1 is MNHEY and CDR2 is SMNVEV (reference sequence). Between the trimmed V and J ends, which lost 5 bases and 2 bases, there was a span of 14 bases. This CDR3 is built from 15 residues. The CDR3 reads CASSSTPGVTDTQYF. In nucleotides, the CDR3 is TGTGCCAGCAGTAGTACCCCGGGGGTCACAGATACGCAGTATTTT.

This rearrangement joins TRBV7-2 to TRBJ2-3; no clear D. Trimming took 5 bases from V and 4 from J, leaving 10 bases between them. CDR3 size: 13 residues. Germline V gene lookup returns CDR1 SGHTA and CDR2 FQGNSA. This CDR3 is CASSRRGADTQYF. CDR3 DNA: TGTGCCAGCAGCCGTAGAGGAGCAGATACGCAGTATTTT. Full variable domain (remainder filled in from reference TRBV7-2 and TRBJ2-3): GAGVSQSPSNKVTEKGKDVELRCDPISGHTALYWYRQSLGQGLEFLIYFQGNSAPDKSGLPSDRFSAERTGGSVSTLTIQRTQQEDSAVYLCASSRRGADTQYFGPGTRLTVL.

The chain employs TRBV18 and TRBJ1-6; the D gene is possibly TRBD1 (6 bases). The V end lost 0 bases, the J end lost 7 bases, and 16 bases lay between the germline ends. Per germline, CDR1 KGHSH and CDR2 LQKENI. The CDR3 consists of 17 residues. The CDR3 nucleotides read TGTGCCAGCTCACCACCGTGGGGGCGGTATAAGAATTCACCCCTCCACTTT. Encoded protein: CASSPPWGRYKNSPLHF. The complete variable domain, with remaining parts taken from reference TRBV18 and TRBJ1-6, reads NAGVMQNPRHLVRRRGQEARLRCSPMKGHSHVYWYRQLPEEGLKFMVYLQKENIIDESGMPKERFSAEFPKEGPSILRIQQVVRGDSAAYFCASSPPWGRYKNSPLHFGNGTRLTVT.

The chain is built from TRBV5-4 and TRBJ1-6; TRBD1 matches 7 bases. Germline values: CDR1 SGHNT, CDR2 YYREEE (reference sequence). This CDR3 spans 14 amino acids. V shed 2 bases and J 10 bases; nucleotides not matched to a gene: 6. In DNA form, the CDR3 reads TGTGCCAGCAGCTTTGGCCAGGGGGGATCACCCCTCCACTTT. Translating it yields CASSFGQGGSPLHF.

The V call is TRBV28, the J call TRBJ1-5; tentatively, D is TRBD1 (5 bases). The CDR3 is 16 amino acids. Trimming pared 10 bases from V and 0 bases from J, leaving 19 bases between. CDR1 is MDHEN and CDR2 is SYDVKM in the germline V gene. The CDR3: CATEPQGYYSNQPQHF. CDR3 DNA: TGTGCCACCGAACCTCAGGGCTACTATAGCAATCAGCCCCAGCATTTT.

This chain links TRBV19 with TRBJ2-2; D unresolved. The V and J ends lost 4 bases and 5 bases respectively, with 14 bases between them. Germline V lookup: CDR1 LNHDA, CDR2 SQIVND (reference sequence). This CDR3 comprises 15 residues. CDR3 sequence: CASSRKGWETGELFF. CDR3 bases: TGTGCCAGTAGTAGGAAAGGTTGGGAAACCGGGGAGCTGTTTTTT.

This clonotype turned up a few times. The rearrangement joins TRBV20-1 to TRBJ1-2; D not resolved. The CDR3 is made up of 11 amino acids. CDR1 and CDR2 from the germline V gene are DFQATT and SNEGSKA (reference sequence). DNA for the CDR3: TGCAGCACTACGGACAACTATGGCTACACCTTC. Translating gives CSTTDNYGYTF.

The V call is TRBV28, the J call TRBJ2-1; TRBD1 matches at 7 bases. The CDR3 totals 14 residues. Germline-derived CDR1 and CDR2 are MDHEN and SYDVKM. The junction had 5 bases not matched to a gene; V was cut back by 3 bases and J by 6 bases. The CDR3 region has the DNA TGTGCCAGCAGTTTGCCACAGGGGCGCAATGAGCAGTTCTTC. Protein: CASSLPQGRNEQFF.

The gene calls are TRBV18 and TRBJ1-2; the D is unclear. Trimming took off 4 bases at V and 7 bases at J, with 10 bases between the two ends. Germline V gene sequence: CDR1 KGHSH, CDR2 LQKENI. This CDR3 contains 12 residues. CDR3 bases: TGTGCCAGCTCACAAGACAAGGCTGGCTACACCTTC. Translating gives CASSQDKAGYTF. Supplemented by reference TRBV18 and TRBJ1-2, the full variable domain reads NAGVMQNPRHLVRRRGQEARLRCSPMKGHSHVYWYRQLPEEGLKFMVYLQKENIIDESGMPKERFSAEFPKEGPSILRIQQVVRGDSAAYFCASSQDKAGYTFGSGTRLTVV.

The chain joins TRBV7-8 to TRBJ1-5; D may be TRBD1 (5 bases). CDR3 length: 15 amino acids. V was trimmed by 2 bases and J by 4 bases, leaving 12 bases between them. Germline V gene sequence: CDR1 SGHVS, CDR2 FQNEAQ. This CDR3 is CASSLRAGWNQPQHF. CDR3 DNA: TGTGCCAGCAGCTTAAGGGCAGGGTGGAATCAGCCCCAGCATTTT.

The rearrangement joins TRBV5-1 to TRBJ1-2, with D hard to call. This CDR3 has 13 residues. Germline V gene data show CDR1 as SGHRS and CDR2 as YFSETQ. Trimming removed 0 bases from V and 6 bases from J, with 9 bases in between. CDR3 nucleotides: TGCGCCAGCAGCTTGGAGGGTGTGGATGGCTACACCTTC. Translated: CASSLEGVDGYTF. Variable domain in full (rest from reference TRBV5-1 and TRBJ1-2): KAGVTQTPRYLIKTRGQQVTLSCSPISGHRSVSWYQQTPGQGLQFLFEYFSETQRNKGNFPGRFSGRQFSNSRSEMNVSTLELGDSALYLCASSLEGVDGYTFGSGTRLTVV.

This chain joins TRBV11-3 and TRBJ2-2; D is uncertain. Trimming shortened V by 1 base and J by 8 bases, and 11 bases separated the two germline ends. Germline lookup yields CDR1 SGHNT and CDR2 YENEEA. The CDR3 is 14 residues long. The CDR3 coding sequence is TGTGCCAGCAGCTTAGCCCGGTCACCGGGGGAGCTGTTTTTT. Translation gives CASSLARSPGELFF.

As DNA, the CDR3 is TGTGCCAGCAGCCTCTACCCGGACAGGGGGGACTATGGCTACACCTTC. It translates to CASSLYPDRGDYGYTF. This sequence joins TRBV7-2 and TRBJ1-2; the match to TRBD1 covers 10 bases. The CDR3 length is 16 residues. Trimming took 5 bases from V and 3 from J; bases not matched to a gene: 9. Germline CDR1 is SGHTA and CDR2 is FQGNSA.

This chain uses TRBV11-1 with TRBJ2-5, with TRBD2 as a possible D gene (6 bases). Per the germline V gene, CDR1 is SGHAT and CDR2 is FQDESV (reference sequence). The V gene lost 5 bases and the J gene lost 1 base, with 17 bases spanning the gap. The CDR3 is made up of 16 amino acids. The CDR3 loop reads CASSPGRGKSQETQYF. The CDR3 DNA reads TGTGCCAGCAGCCCGGGACGGGGGAAAAGCCAAGAGACCCAGTACTTC. The complete variable domain, with remaining parts taken from reference TRBV11-1 and TRBJ2-5, reads EAEVAQSPRYKITEKSQAVAFWCDPISGHATLYWYRQILGQGPELLVQFQDESVVDDSQLPKDRFSAERLKGVDSTLKIQPAELGDSAMYLCASSPGRGKSQETQYFGPGTRLLVL.

The chain is built from TRBV29-1 and TRBJ1-3, with 9 bases lining up with TRBD1. Trimming at V came to 6 bases and at J to 8 bases, leaving 8 bases not matched to a gene. CDR1 is SQVTM and CDR2 is ANQGSEA in the germline V gene. The CDR3 has 13 amino acids. The CDR3 sequence is CSVPGTGRDTIYF. CDR3 sequence (DNA): TGCAGCGTCCCCGGGACAGGGAGGGACACCATATATTTT.

The chain recombines TRBV7-9 with TRBJ1-5; 9 positions match TRBD1. The CDR3 is made up of 16 amino acids. Unmatched junction bases numbered 8, after V lost 4 bases and J lost 4 bases. CDR1 and CDR2 from the germline V gene are SEHNR and FQNEAQ (reference sequence). CDR3 bases: TGTGCCAGCAGCTCGGCCGGGGGACAGGGAAATCAGCCCCAGCATTTT. Translating it yields CASSSAGGQGNQPQHF.

J is TRBJ1-2 and V is TRBV6-2 or TRBV6-3; 8 bases align to TRBD1. There are 13 residues in the CDR3. The junction had 7 bases not matched to a gene; V was cut back by 5 bases and J by 8 bases. Per the germline V gene, CDR1 is MNHEY and CDR2 is SVGEGT. CDR3 region: CASSQGAPGGYTF. The CDR3 nucleotides read TGTGCCAGCAGTCAGGGGGCGCCGGGCGGCTACACCTTC.

This clonotype is categorized as medium-sized. The genes are TRBV20-1 and TRBJ2-5, with D possibly being TRBD1 (5 bases). In germline, CDR1 is DFQATT, CDR2 SNEGSKA (reference sequence). Deletions cut 7 bases from V and 5 bases from J, with 11 bases between. There are 11 residues in the CDR3. The CDR3 reads CSVGHGETQYF. As DNA, the CDR3 is TGCAGTGTAGGACATGGCGAGACCCAGTACTTC.

The genes are TRBV6-2 or TRBV6-3 and TRBJ2-6; TRBD1 matches 9 bases. The J segment lost 0 bases and the V segment lost 2 bases, leaving 2 bases of the junction unmatched. The germline V gene has CDR1 MNHEY and CDR2 SVGEGT. The CDR3 sequence is 17 residues long. As DNA, the CDR3 is TGTGCCAGCAGTTACAAGGGACAGGGCTCTGGGGCCAACGTCCTGACTTTC. Its translation: CASSYKGQGSGANVLTF.

The V call is TRBV6-2 or TRBV6-3, the J call TRBJ1-5, with 9 bases identical to TRBD1. The CDR3 has 18 residues. Germline trimming cut 6 bases from V and 4 bases from J; bases unmatched to any gene: 16. The germline gives CDR1 MNHEY, CDR2 SVGEGT. Here the CDR3 DNA reads TGTGCCAGCAGCCACCCCAAGGGACAGGGATTTTTAAATCAGCCCCAGCATTTT. Encoded protein: CASSHPKGQGFLNQPQHF.

This clonotype was seen more than once but under ten times. V and J are TRBV28 and TRBJ1-2; TRBD1 might be the D (5 bases). V was pared by 7 bases and J by 8 bases, with 14 bases between. Germline loops: CDR1 MDHEN, CDR2 SYDVKM. This CDR3 has 12 residues. CDR3 in amino acids: CASTLPGNGYTF. CDR3 sequence (DNA): TGTGCCAGCACCCTCCCAGGGAACGGCTACACCTTC.

This clonotype was detected a few times. The chain uses TRBV20-1 and TRBJ2-7; perhaps D is TRBD1 or TRBD2 (6 bases each). The germline V gene has CDR1 DFQATT and CDR2 SNEGSKA (reference sequence). V gave up 5 bases and J gave up 5 bases, with 16 bases separating them. The CDR3 is 13 amino acids. The CDR3 DNA reads TGCAGTGCTCCACGGGGGCCCCCCCACGAGCAGTACTTC. Encoded protein: CSAPRGPPHEQYF.

The rearrangement joins TRBV7-2 to TRBJ2-1; 10 nucleotides agree with TRBD1. V lost 3 bases to trimming and J lost 7 bases; unmatched junction nucleotides: 3. Germline lookup yields CDR1 SGHTA and CDR2 FQGNSA. The CDR3 runs to 14 residues. In nucleotides, the CDR3 is TGTGCCAGCAGCTTCCGGGACAGGGGAAATGAGCAGTTCTTC. Translation gives CASSFRDRGNEQFF.

The chain links TRBV25-1 to TRBJ2-2; weak D call: TRBD1 (6 bases). Per germline, CDR1 MGHDK and CDR2 SYGVNS. V was clipped by 4 bases and J by 4 bases, with 19 bases between them. This CDR3 is built from 17 residues. CDR3 in amino acids: CASSGRRVGAPTGELFF. In nucleotides, the CDR3 is TGTGCCAGCAGTGGCCGCCGGGTGGGGGCTCCCACCGGGGAGCTGTTTTTT.

V gene TRBV6-2 or TRBV6-3 combines with J gene TRBJ1-2; D is undetermined. The germline CDR1 and CDR2 sequences are MNHEY and SVGEGT. The CDR3 length is 14 residues. V lost 8 bases to trimming and J lost 5 bases, with 18 bases between them. The CDR3 region is CASATSLGGYGYTF. DNA of the CDR3: TGTGCCAGCGCCACATCTTTAGGTGGTTATGGCTACACCTTC.

The CDR3 nucleotides are TGTGCCAGCAGCGTGCAGAGCTCCTATAATTCACCCCTCCACTTT. It translates to CASSVQSSYNSPLHF. This chain connects TRBV9 to TRBJ1-6, with D unclear. Trimming pared 2 bases from V and 0 bases from J, leaving 6 bases between. The CDR3 is made up of 15 amino acids. Germline CDR1 is SGDLS and CDR2 is YYNGEE.

V and J are TRBV12-3 or TRBV12-4 and TRBJ2-5; the D gene could be TRBD1 or TRBD2 (5 bases each). This CDR3 has 15 residues. Trimming took off 6 bases at V and 5 bases at J, with 19 bases between the two ends. The chain's CDR3 is CASRRTAQGRETQYF. CDR3 sequence (DNA): TGTGCCAGCAGACGTACCGCCCAGGGACGGGAGACCCAGTACTTC.

This chain uses TRBV6-4 with TRBJ1-6; TRBD1 might be the D (5 bases). Germline CDR1 MRHNA, CDR2 SNTAGT. This CDR3 contains 14 residues. Trimming took off 7 bases at V and 10 bases at J, with 17 bases between the two ends. The DNA of the CDR3 is TGTGCCAGCAAGGAAGGTGGGGCTGGATCACCCCTCCACTTT. Translation: CASKEGGAGSPLHF.

The chain joins TRBV7-6 to TRBJ2-5; D call uncertain. Germline CDR1 reads SGHVS; CDR2 reads FNYEAQ. V dropped 3 bases and J dropped 5 bases, with 10 bases sitting between them. The CDR3 runs to 13 residues. CDR3 nucleotide sequence: TGTGCCAGCAGCTTTGGGCTCCGGGAGACCCAGTACTTC. This sequence encodes CASSFGLRETQYF.

This chain connects TRBV6-1 to TRBJ1-5; D perhaps matches TRBD1 (5 bases). The germline CDR1 and CDR2 sequences are MNHNS and SASEGT. The length of the CDR3 is 14 residues. Trimming cost V 6 bases and J 1 base, with 10 bases left between them. CDR3 protein: CASSRGQSNQPQHF. CDR3 DNA sequence: TGTGCCAGCAGCCGCGGACAAAGCAATCAGCCCCAGCATTTT.